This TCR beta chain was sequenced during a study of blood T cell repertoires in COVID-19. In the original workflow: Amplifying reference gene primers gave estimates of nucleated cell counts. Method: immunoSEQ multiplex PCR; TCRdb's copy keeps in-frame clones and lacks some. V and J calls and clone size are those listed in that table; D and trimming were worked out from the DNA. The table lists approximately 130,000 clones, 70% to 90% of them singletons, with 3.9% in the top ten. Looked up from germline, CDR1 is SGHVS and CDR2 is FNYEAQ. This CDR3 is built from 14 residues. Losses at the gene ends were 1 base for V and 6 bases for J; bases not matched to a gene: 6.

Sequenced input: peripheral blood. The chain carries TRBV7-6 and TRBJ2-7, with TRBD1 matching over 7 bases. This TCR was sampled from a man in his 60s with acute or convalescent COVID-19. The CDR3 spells CASSLEATGFEQYF. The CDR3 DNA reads TGTGCCAGCAGCTTAGAGGCGACAGGGTTCGAGCAGTACTTC.